This entry describes one T cell receptor beta chain. Trimming cost V 4 bases and J 7 bases, with 10 bases left between them. The CDR3 is 13 residues long. The germline CDR1 and CDR2 sequences are SEHNR and FQNEAQ (reference sequence). This sample is part of a study of blood T cell repertoires in COVID-19. The table came from immunoSEQ multiplex PCR; TCRdb's copy has only in-frame clones and leaves some out. This table holds hundreds of thousands of clones, roughly 87% found once. This chain links TRBV7-9 with TRBJ1-4; maybe TRBD1 (5 bases). Sequencing was carried out using PBMCs or T cells enriched from blood (not recorded which). This receptor was identified in a middle-aged woman with acute COVID-19. The CDR3 region is CASSSRQSEKLFF. For the CDR3, the DNA is TGTGCCAGCAGCTCTCGACAGAGTGAAAAACTGTTTTTT.